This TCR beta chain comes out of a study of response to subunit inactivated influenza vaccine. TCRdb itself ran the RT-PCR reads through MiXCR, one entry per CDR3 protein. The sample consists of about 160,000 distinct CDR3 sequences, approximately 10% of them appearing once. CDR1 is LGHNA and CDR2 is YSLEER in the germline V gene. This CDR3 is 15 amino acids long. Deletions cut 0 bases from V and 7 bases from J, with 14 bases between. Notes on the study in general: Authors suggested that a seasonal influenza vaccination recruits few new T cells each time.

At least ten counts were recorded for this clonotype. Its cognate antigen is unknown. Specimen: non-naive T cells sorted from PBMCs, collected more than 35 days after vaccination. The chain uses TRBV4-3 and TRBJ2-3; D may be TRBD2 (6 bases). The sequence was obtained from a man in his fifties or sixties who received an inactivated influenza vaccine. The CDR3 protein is CASSQDDGSKNTQYF. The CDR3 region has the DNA TGCGCCAGCAGCCAAGACGACGGGAGTAAGAATACGCAGTATTTT.